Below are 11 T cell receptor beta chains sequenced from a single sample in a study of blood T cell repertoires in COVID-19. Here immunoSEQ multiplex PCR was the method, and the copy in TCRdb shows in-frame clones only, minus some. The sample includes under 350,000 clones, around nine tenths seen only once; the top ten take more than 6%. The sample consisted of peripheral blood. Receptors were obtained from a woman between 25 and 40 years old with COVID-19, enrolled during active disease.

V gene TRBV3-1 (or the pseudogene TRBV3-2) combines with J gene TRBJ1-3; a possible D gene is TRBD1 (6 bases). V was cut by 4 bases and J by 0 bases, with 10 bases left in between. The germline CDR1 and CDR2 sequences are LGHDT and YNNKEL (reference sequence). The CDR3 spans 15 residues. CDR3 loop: CASSPRRGSGNTIYF. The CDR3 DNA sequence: TGTGCCAGCAGCCCACGCAGGGGCTCTGGAAACACCATATATTTT.

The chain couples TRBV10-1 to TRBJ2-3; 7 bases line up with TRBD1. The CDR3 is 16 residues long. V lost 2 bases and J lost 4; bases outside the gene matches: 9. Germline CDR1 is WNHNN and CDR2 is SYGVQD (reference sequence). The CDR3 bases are TGCGCCAGCAGTGAGAGGAGACAGGGATACCCAGATACGCAGTATTTT. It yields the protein CASSERRQGYPDTQYF.

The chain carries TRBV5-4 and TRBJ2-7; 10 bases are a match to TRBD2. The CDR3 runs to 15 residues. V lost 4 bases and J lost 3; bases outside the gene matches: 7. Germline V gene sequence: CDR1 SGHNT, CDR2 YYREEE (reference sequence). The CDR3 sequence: CASSTIAGGNYEQYF. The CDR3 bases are TGTGCCAGCAGCACCATAGCGGGAGGAAACTACGAGCAGTACTTC.

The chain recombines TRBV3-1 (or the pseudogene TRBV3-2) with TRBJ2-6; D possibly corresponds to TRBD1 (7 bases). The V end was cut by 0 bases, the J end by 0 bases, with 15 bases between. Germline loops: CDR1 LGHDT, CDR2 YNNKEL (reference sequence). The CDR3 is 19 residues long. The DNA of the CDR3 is TGTGCCAGCAGCCAAGAGGGGGGACAGAGCCGCTCTGGGGCCAACGTCCTGACTTTC. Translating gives CASSQEGGQSRSGANVLTF.

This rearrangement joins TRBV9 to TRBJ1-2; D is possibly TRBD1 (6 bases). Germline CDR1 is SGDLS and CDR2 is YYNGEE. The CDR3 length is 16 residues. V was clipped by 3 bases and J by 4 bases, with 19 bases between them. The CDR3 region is CASSDPRRGAGYGYTF. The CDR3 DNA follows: TGTGCCAGCAGCGACCCCCGGCGGGGGGCGGGCTATGGCTACACCTTC.

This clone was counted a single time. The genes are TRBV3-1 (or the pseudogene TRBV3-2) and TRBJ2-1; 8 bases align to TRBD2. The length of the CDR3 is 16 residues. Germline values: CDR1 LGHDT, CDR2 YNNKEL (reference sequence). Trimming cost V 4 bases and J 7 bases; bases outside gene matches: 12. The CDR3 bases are TGTGCCAGCAGCCGCGGCCCGACTAGCGTGACTAATGAGCAGTTCTTC. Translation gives CASSRGPTSVTNEQFF.

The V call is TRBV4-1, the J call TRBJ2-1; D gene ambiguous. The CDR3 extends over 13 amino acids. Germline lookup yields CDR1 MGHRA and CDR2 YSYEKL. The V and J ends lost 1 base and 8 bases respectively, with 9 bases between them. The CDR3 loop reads CASSQVSNYEQFF. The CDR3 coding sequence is TGCGCCAGCAGCCAAGTTAGCAACTATGAGCAGTTCTTC.

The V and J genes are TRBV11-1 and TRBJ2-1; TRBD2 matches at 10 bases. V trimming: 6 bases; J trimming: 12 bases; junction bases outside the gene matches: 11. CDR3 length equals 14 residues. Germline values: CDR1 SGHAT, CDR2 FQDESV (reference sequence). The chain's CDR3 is CASSLAGARLGQFF. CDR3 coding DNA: TGTGCCAGCAGTCTAGCGGGAGCCCGACTTGGGCAGTTCTTC.

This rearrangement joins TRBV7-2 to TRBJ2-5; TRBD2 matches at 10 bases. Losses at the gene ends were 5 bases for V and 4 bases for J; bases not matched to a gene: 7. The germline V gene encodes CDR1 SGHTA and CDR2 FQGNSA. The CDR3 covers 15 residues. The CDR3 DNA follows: TGTGCCAGCAGCAGTAGCGGGAGGATGATAGAGACCCAGTACTTC. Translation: CASSSSGRMIETQYF.

The CDR3: CATSDHGQDEQFF. As DNA, the CDR3 is TGTGCCACCAGTGACCATGGACAGGATGAGCAGTTCTTC. The chain combines TRBV24-1 with TRBJ2-1; 7 bases agree with TRBD1. The V gene end was trimmed by 4 bases and the J gene end by 8 bases; junction bases not matched to a gene: 4. The CDR3 runs 13 residues. Germline V lookup: CDR1 KGHDR, CDR2 SFDVKD.

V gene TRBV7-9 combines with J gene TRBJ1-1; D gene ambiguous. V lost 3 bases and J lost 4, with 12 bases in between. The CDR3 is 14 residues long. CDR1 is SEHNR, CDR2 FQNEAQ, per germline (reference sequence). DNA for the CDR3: TGTGCCAGCAGCTTTAGTGGGTCTAGCACTGAAGCTTTCTTT. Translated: CASSFSGSSTEAFF.